The 30 T cell receptor beta chains listed next were all sequenced from one sample in a study of T cells in Graves' hyperthyroidism and ophthalmopathy. RNA transcripts provided the source from which TCR beta CDR3 regions were amplified. Carried out on the TCR CDR3, a first-round RT-PCR used the HTBI primer set. TCRdb re-analysed the multiplex PCR reads in MiXCR, keeping a single row per CDR3 protein. The sample has 490,000 or so distinct CDR3 sequences, 22% seen once. The specimen was blood. Receptor source: a woman in her 70s with Graves' ophthalmopathy.

This clonotype was counted ten times or more. This sequence joins TRBV30 and TRBJ2-7; the D is unclear. V lost 2 bases and J lost 3, with 11 bases in between. The germline V gene has CDR1 GTSNPN and CDR2 SVGIG (reference sequence). There are 13 residues in the CDR3. The CDR3 loop is CAWSLNSLYEQYF. DNA of the CDR3: TGTGCCTGGAGTCTGAACAGCCTCTACGAGCAGTACTTC.

The sample holds many counts of this clonotype. CDR3 sequence reads: CASSLAQGVQGEQFF. Written as DNA, the CDR3 is TGCGCCAGCAGCTTGGCCCAGGGAGTCCAAGGTGAGCAGTTCTTC. V gene TRBV5-1 combines with J gene TRBJ2-1; perhaps D is TRBD1 or TRBD2 (5 bases each). Trimming took 0 bases from V and 9 from J, leaving 16 bases between them. The CDR3 contains 15 residues. Germline V gene lookup returns CDR1 SGHRS and CDR2 YFSETQ.

The table lists this clonotype with many counts. The chain uses TRBV14 and TRBJ2-5; TRBD2 aligns across 7 bases. Germline loops: CDR1 SGHDN, CDR2 FVKESK. This CDR3 has 16 residues. Germline trimming cut 0 bases from V and 2 bases from J; bases unmatched to any gene: 6. CDR3 loop: CASSQDLSSGQETQYF. CDR3 DNA sequence: TGTGCCAGCAGCCAAGATTTGTCTAGCGGTCAAGAGACCCAGTACTTC.

The gene calls are TRBV6-5 and TRBJ2-7; TRBD1 might be the D (5 bases). The CDR3 length is 15 residues. Germline CDR1 reads MNHEY; CDR2 reads SVGAGI. V lost 4 bases and J 5 bases, leaving 18 bases between the germline ends. CDR3 sequence reads: CASSSLQGVGNEQYF. DNA of the CDR3: TGTGCCAGCAGTTCCTTACAAGGGGTTGGGAACGAGCAGTACTTC.

This clonotype was seen at least ten times. CDR3 nucleotides: TGCAGCGTTGAACAACAGGGACTAGCGGGAGGGGAGCAGTTCTTC. Translated: CSVEQQGLAGGEQFF. The chain combines TRBV29-1 with TRBJ2-1; 16 bases match TRBD2. Germline V gene lookup returns CDR1 SQVTM and CDR2 ANQGSEA. After removal of 2 bases from V and 10 bases from J, the junction contained 5 bases not matched to a gene. This CDR3 spans 15 amino acids.

Concerning this clonotype: A read error is possible here, since a much larger clone lies one base away. The V gene is TRBV6-2 or TRBV6-3, the J gene TRBJ1-1; 10 bases match TRBD1. CDR3 length: 13 residues. Germline CDR1 MNHEY, CDR2 SVGEGT. CDR3 nucleotide sequence: TGTGCCGGCAGAAGAGACAGGGGGCGATGGGCTTTCTTT. Encoded protein: CAGRRDRGRWAFF.

The chain joins TRBV5-1 to TRBJ2-3, with a possible D match to TRBD2 (6 bases). The CDR3 runs 15 residues. V was shortened by 4 bases and J by 6 bases, with 18 bases between the two germline ends. The germline V gene encodes CDR1 SGHRS and CDR2 YFSETQ. CDR3 residues: CASSLTVGGLDTQYF. The DNA for the CDR3 is TGCGCCAGCAGCCTTACGGTGGGAGGTCTGGATACGCAGTATTTT. The entire variable domain, with the rest obtained from reference TRBV5-1 and TRBJ2-3, is as follows: KAGVTQTPRYLIKTRGQQVTLSCSPISGHRSVSWYQQTPGQGLQFLFEYFSETQRNKGNFPGRFSGRQFSNSRSEMNVSTLELGDSALYLCASSLTVGGLDTQYFGPGTRLTVL.

This clonotype was recorded many times. V gene TRBV10-3 combines with J gene TRBJ1-2; 8 bases match TRBD1. This CDR3 contains 12 residues. Looked up from germline, CDR1 is ENHRY and CDR2 is SYGVKD. The junction had 7 bases not matched to a gene; V was cut back by 8 bases and J by 8 bases. In DNA form, the CDR3 reads TGTGCCATCTCGGACAGGGACGGAGGCTACACCTTC. This gives the protein CAISDRDGGYTF.

In its sample, this clonotype was seen once. A much larger clonotype is one base distant, so this may be a read error. This CDR3 is CVSSEQPSREQYF. CDR3 nucleotides: TGTGTCAGCAGTGAACAACCCTCGAGGGAGCAGTACTTC. The chain links TRBV2 to TRBJ2-7, with D uncertain. The CDR3 runs to 13 residues. Germline V gene sequence: CDR1 SNHLY, CDR2 FYNNEI.

This clonotype has ten or more counts. This rearrangement joins TRBV11-2 to TRBJ1-1; D is unresolved. Germline CDR1 and CDR2: SGHAT and FQNNGV. Between the trimmed V and J ends, which lost 5 bases and 5 bases, there was a span of 9 bases. This CDR3 has 12 residues. The CDR3 sequence is CASSPPWTEAFF. DNA of the CDR3: TGTGCCAGCAGCCCGCCGTGGACTGAAGCTTTCTTT.

The sample holds a few counts of this clonotype. The chain has TRBV20-1 and TRBJ2-5; TRBD1 might be the D (6 bases). Germline CDR1 is DFQATT and CDR2 is SNEGSKA (reference sequence). There are 14 residues in the CDR3. V was clipped by 6 bases and J by 3 bases, with 17 bases between them. CDR3 sequence reads: CSATDRLVKETQYF. In DNA form, the CDR3 reads TGCAGTGCGACCGACAGGTTGGTTAAAGAGACCCAGTACTTC.

This clonotype has a count of ten or more. The V call is TRBV12-3 or TRBV12-4, the J call TRBJ1-1; the D gene is possibly TRBD1 (5 bases). CDR3 length: 14 residues. The V end was cut by 3 bases, the J end by 4 bases, with 12 bases between. The CDR3 protein is CASSFDSGGTEAFF. Here the CDR3 DNA reads TGTGCCAGCAGTTTTGATTCGGGGGGCACTGAAGCTTTCTTT.

The chain employs TRBV24-1 and TRBJ2-4, with no clear D. V was pared by 2 bases and J by 0 bases, with 7 bases between. This CDR3 spans 15 amino acids. Germline-derived CDR1 and CDR2 are KGHDR and SFDVKD. As DNA, the CDR3 is TGTGCCACCAGTGATTCTAGGAAAGCCAAAAACATTCAGTACTTC. It specifies CATSDSRKAKNIQYF.

This clonotype was seen more than once but under ten times. The chain has TRBV5-6 and TRBJ2-7, with a weak D call TRBD2 (5 bases). The germline V gene has CDR1 SGHDT and CDR2 YYEEEE. The CDR3 sequence is 15 residues long. The V gene lost 0 bases and the J gene lost 7 bases, with 17 bases spanning the gap. For the CDR3, the DNA is TGTGCCAGCAGCTTGGTGGACCGAAATCCGGGAGAGCAGTACTTC. Its translation is CASSLVDRNPGEQYF. Complete variable domain (other parts from reference TRBV5-6 and TRBJ2-7): DAGVTQSPTHLIKTRGQQVTLRCSPKSGHDTVSWYQQALGQGPQFIFQYYEEEERQRGNFPDRFSGHQFPNYSSELNVNALLLGDSALYLCASSLVDRNPGEQYFGPGTRLTVT.

The rearrangement uses TRBV18 and TRBJ1-1, with D perhaps TRBD1 (5 bases). Germline CDR1 reads KGHSH; CDR2 reads LQKENI. The CDR3 is 15 residues long. Trimming took 4 bases from V and 1 from J, leaving 13 bases between them. CDR3 protein: CASSLGTPRNTEAFF. The CDR3 nucleotides read TGTGCCAGCTCACTCGGGACCCCCCGGAACACTGAAGCTTTCTTT.

This clonotype was detected many times. V and J are TRBV14 and TRBJ2-5; no firm D call. The germline gives CDR1 SGHDN, CDR2 FVKESK. The CDR3 has 13 residues. Trimming removed 0 bases from V and 4 bases from J, with 6 bases in between. The CDR3, as DNA: TGTGCCAGCAGCCAAGAACTTCGAGAGACCCAGTACTTC. As protein: CASSQELRETQYF. Full variable domain (rest looked up from reference TRBV14 and TRBJ2-5): EAGVTQFPSHSVIEKGQTVTLRCDPISGHDNLYWYRRVMGKEIKFLLHFVKESKQDESGMPNNRFLAERTGGTYSTLKVQPAELEDSGVYFCASSQELRETQYFGPGTRLLVL.

The chain uses TRBV9 and TRBJ2-2, with D uncertain. CDR3 length: 13 residues. Germline loops: CDR1 SGDLS, CDR2 YYNGEE. Trimming left V 0 bases short and J 6 bases short, with 6 bases between. The CDR3 bases are TGTGCCAGCAGCGTAGATGAGGCCGGGGAGCTGTTTTTT. Protein sequence: CASSVDEAGELFF.

Many counts were recorded for this clonotype. The chain joins TRBV28 to TRBJ1-1, with D unclear. Germline CDR1 is MDHEN and CDR2 is SYDVKM. V lost 3 bases, J lost 1 base, and 12 bases lay in between. The CDR3 loop spans 15 amino acids. The CDR3 is CASSLSGARNTEAFF. Here the CDR3 DNA reads TGTGCCAGCAGTTTGAGTGGCGCGAGGAACACTGAAGCTTTCTTT. The full variable domain, rest sourced from reference TRBV28 and TRBJ1-1, is DVKVTQSSRYLVKRTGEKVFLECVQDMDHENMFWYRQDPGLGLRLIYFSYDVKMKEKGDIPEGYSVSREKKERFSLILESASTNQTSMYLCASSLSGARNTEAFFGQGTRLTVV.

V is TRBV7-2 and J is TRBJ2-7; 9 bases are a match to TRBD1. Germline values: CDR1 SGHTA, CDR2 FQGNSA. The CDR3 runs to 15 residues. Trimming cost V 5 bases and J 6 bases; bases outside gene matches: 11. CDR3 coding DNA: TGTGCCAGCAGCGAGGGGACAGGGCAGTTCTGCGAGCAGTACTTC. Amino acids: CASSEGTGQFCEQYF.

The CDR3 bases are TGTGCCAGCAGTTCCACATCGACTAGATCCGGGGAGCTGTTTTTT. Translated, it gives CASSSTSTRSGELFF. The chain recombines TRBV6-2 or TRBV6-3 with TRBJ2-2; possible D gene TRBD2, 6 bases. The length of the CDR3 is 15 residues. V lost 4 bases and J 6 bases, leaving 15 bases between the germline ends. The germline gives CDR1 MNHEY, CDR2 SVGEGT.

This chain connects TRBV30 to TRBJ2-1; no reliable D call. The CDR3 spans 11 residues. Germline values: CDR1 GTSNPN, CDR2 SVGIG (reference sequence). Deletions cut 2 bases from V and 6 bases from J, with 5 bases between. CDR3 in amino acids: CAWSSLNEQFF. CDR3 nucleotides: TGTGCCTGGAGTTCCCTCAATGAGCAGTTCTTC.

This clonotype was picked up many times. The rearrangement links TRBV9 to TRBJ1-1, with 9 bases fitting TRBD1. Germline V gene sequence: CDR1 SGDLS, CDR2 YYNGEE. The CDR3 covers 17 residues. After removal of 3 bases from V and 0 bases from J, the junction contained 9 bases not matched to a gene. CDR3 coding DNA: TGTGCCAGCAGCGACCGTAGGGGACAGGGAATGAACACTGAAGCTTTCTTT. This encodes CASSDRRGQGMNTEAFF.

This clonotype was seen a handful of times. The chain recombines TRBV5-1 with TRBJ1-1, with D possibly TRBD1 on 5 matching bases. There are 15 residues in the CDR3. Germline values: CDR1 SGHRS, CDR2 YFSETQ. The V gene lost 4 bases and the J gene lost 1 base, with 14 bases spanning the gap. CDR3 nucleotides: TGCGCCAGCAGCCCCCGGGGGGTGCAGAACACTGAAGCTTTCTTT. Its translation is CASSPRGVQNTEAFF.

V is TRBV2 and J is TRBJ2-7, with 9 bases lining up with TRBD1. V lost 6 bases, J lost 7 bases, and 7 bases stayed unmatched. Looked up from germline, CDR1 is SNHLY and CDR2 is FYNNEI. The length of the CDR3 is 13 residues. CDR3 coding DNA: TGTGCCAGCAGCCTACAGGGGGCAGGGGAGCAGTACTTC. Its translation is CASSLQGAGEQYF.

This clonotype was counted only a few times. The rearrangement joins TRBV7-9 to TRBJ1-2; 7 bases are shared with TRBD1. The CDR3 is 15 amino acids. CDR1 SEHNR and CDR2 FQNEAQ come from the germline V gene (reference sequence). V was clipped by 1 base and J by 4 bases; unmatched bases: 6. CDR3 region: CASSLGQGWIYGYTF. In DNA, the CDR3 is TGTGCCAGCAGCTTAGGACAGGGTTGGATCTATGGCTACACCTTC.

The V and J genes are TRBV7-2 and TRBJ2-7, with 7 bases lining up with TRBD2. V was pared by 4 bases and J by 0 bases, with 6 bases of the junction left unmatched. CDR3 length: 15 residues. The germline V gene has CDR1 SGHTA and CDR2 FQGNSA. CDR3 region: CASSSPSGSSYEQYF. The CDR3 nucleotides are TGTGCCAGCAGCTCCCCTAGCGGCAGCTCCTACGAGCAGTACTTC.

This rearrangement joins TRBV10-3 to TRBJ1-1; D is undetermined. The CDR3 contains 12 residues. V lost 1 base to trimming and J lost 4 bases, with 4 bases between them. In germline, CDR1 is ENHRY, CDR2 SYGVKD. CDR3 sequence (DNA): TGTGCCATCAGTGAGTTGGGCACTGAAGCTTTCTTT. Its translation: CAISELGTEAFF.

In its sample, this clonotype was seen a few times. The gene calls are TRBV6-2 or TRBV6-3 and TRBJ2-3; D is undetermined. Germline assignment: CDR1 MNHEY and CDR2 SVGEGT. Trimming removed 5 bases from V and 0 bases from J, with 21 bases in between. The CDR3 contains 18 residues. The chain's CDR3 is CASSPTSVMGASTDTQYF. The CDR3 DNA reads TGTGCCAGCAGTCCGACCTCTGTCATGGGCGCGAGCACAGATACGCAGTATTTT.

This clonotype was found a few times. CDR3 protein: CAWSVRQSLFF. CDR3 nucleotides: TGTGCCTGGAGTGTACGACAGTCACTGTTTTTT. This chain uses TRBV30 with TRBJ1-4; D possibly corresponds to TRBD1 (5 bases). CDR1 is GTSNPN, CDR2 SVGIG, per germline (reference sequence). This CDR3 region has 11 residues. V was pared by 0 bases and J by 13 bases, with 9 bases between. Full variable domain (missing parts from reference TRBV30 and TRBJ1-4): SQTIHQWPATLVQPVGSPLSLECTVEGTSNPNLYWYRQAAGRGLQLLFYSVGIGQISSEVPQNLSASRPQDRQFILSSKKLLLSDSGFYLCAWSVRQSLFFGSGTQLSVL.

Many counts were recorded for this clonotype. V usage is TRBV20-1 and J usage is TRBJ1-5; TRBD1 might be the D (6 bases). V was trimmed by 0 bases and J by 6 bases, leaving 9 bases between them. The CDR3 consists of 13 residues. The germline V gene has CDR1 DFQATT and CDR2 SNEGSKA (reference sequence). CDR3 amino acids: CSARDRGAQPQHF. The CDR3 coding sequence is TGCAGTGCTAGAGATAGGGGGGCTCAGCCCCAGCATTTT.